The 27 T cell receptor beta chains below all came from one sample that was sequenced in a study of blood T cell repertoires in COVID-19. TCRdb's table, derived via immunoSEQ multiplex PCR, lists solely in-frame clones and lacks some. The table lists 250,000 to 300,000 clones, roughly 90% of them singletons. Source material: peripheral blood. These receptors all come from a woman aged 70 to 79 with COVID-19, enrolled during active disease.

This rearrangement joins TRBV10-3 to TRBJ2-3; D might be TRBD1 (6 bases). Trimming shortened V by 5 bases and J by 1 base, and 16 bases separated the two germline ends. The CDR3 has 16 amino acids. The V gene's germline CDR1 is ENHRY and CDR2 SYGVKD. CDR3 sequence reads: CAISLQGFGGTDTQYF. The CDR3 bases are TGTGCCATCAGTCTCCAGGGGTTTGGGGGCACAGATACGCAGTATTTT.

Comment on this clone: Different DNA sequences within this sample yield the same CDR3. The V and J genes are TRBV28 and TRBJ2-7; no clear D gene. The V gene's germline CDR1 is MDHEN and CDR2 SYDVKM. Deletions cut 2 bases from V and 3 bases from J, with 2 bases between. The CDR3 is made up of 11 amino acids. The CDR3 nucleotides read TGTGCCAGCAGTTTACGCTACGAGCAGTACTTC. This translates into CASSLRYEQYF.

This clone was seen once. The V and J genes are TRBV29-1 and TRBJ2-2, with TRBD2 as a possible D gene (6 bases). The CDR3 is 13 residues long. The germline V and J ends were trimmed by 7 bases and 2 bases, with 11 bases remaining between them. CDR1 is SQVTM, CDR2 ANQGSEA, per germline. CDR3 in DNA: TGCAGCGCCCCGGAGGGTAACACCGGGGAGCTGTTTTTT. Protein product: CSAPEGNTGELFF.

V gene TRBV2 combines with J gene TRBJ2-5, with D unresolved. The CDR3 extends over 13 amino acids. The germline CDR1 and CDR2 sequences are SNHLY and FYNNEI. Trimming took off 2 bases at V and 3 bases at J, with 7 bases between the two ends. CDR3 residues: CASSELDEETQYF. Here the CDR3 DNA reads TGTGCCAGCAGTGAACTAGACGAAGAGACCCAGTACTTC.

The chain carries TRBV3-1 (or the pseudogene TRBV3-2) and TRBJ1-2; 8 bases are a match to TRBD1. The CDR3 has 13 amino acids. Germline CDR1 reads LGHDT; CDR2 reads YNNKEL (reference sequence). Germline trimming cut 2 bases from V and 8 bases from J; bases unmatched to any gene: 4. The CDR3, as DNA: TGTGCCAGCAGCCAACTAACAGGGGGAGGCTACACCTTC. This encodes CASSQLTGGGYTF.

The CDR3 nucleotides read TGTGCCAGCAGCTTAACCAGGGAGGGCTACGAGCAGTACTTC. Translating gives CASSLTREGYEQYF. The rearrangement joins TRBV11-2 to TRBJ2-7, with TRBD2 matching 7 bases. J gave up 3 bases and V 2 bases, and 4 bases lay outside the gene matches. Germline CDR1 and CDR2: SGHAT and FQNNGV. This CDR3 has 14 residues.

The chain carries TRBV7-8 and TRBJ2-7; 13 positions match TRBD2. Germline-derived CDR1 and CDR2 are SGHVS and FQNEAQ. Trimming at V came to 4 bases and at J to 4 bases, leaving 4 bases not matched to a gene. The CDR3 length is 15 residues. The CDR3 nucleotides read TGTGCCAGCAGCTCCTGGACTAGCGGGGGATACGAGCAGTACTTC. Protein product: CASSSWTSGGYEQYF.

The rearrangement joins TRBV28 to TRBJ2-7; no firm D call. This CDR3 has 13 residues. The V end lost 6 bases, the J end lost 2 bases, and 11 bases lay between the germline ends. Germline V CDR1 and CDR2: MDHEN, SYDVKM. The CDR3 region is CASSTYRTYEQYF. CDR3 DNA: TGTGCCAGCAGCACCTACAGAACCTACGAGCAGTACTTC.

V and J are TRBV9 and TRBJ2-2; 7 bases align to TRBD1. The germline V gene encodes CDR1 SGDLS and CDR2 YYNGEE. The CDR3 spans 16 residues. The V gene end was trimmed by 6 bases and the J gene end by 5 bases; junction bases not matched to a gene: 13. The CDR3 bases are TGTGCCAGCACCCCTGCCCCGAGGGGGCAGACCGGGGAGCTGTTTTTT. Amino acids: CASTPAPRGQTGELFF. The variable domain in full, with the rest retrieved from reference TRBV9 and TRBJ2-2, is DSGVTQTPKHLITATGQRVTLRCSPRSGDLSVYWYQQSLDQGLQFLIQYYNGEERAKGNILERFSAQQFPDLHSELNLSSLELGDSALYFCASTPAPRGQTGELFFGEGSRLTVL.

The chain recombines TRBV7-2 with TRBJ1-2, with a tentative D call TRBD1 (6 bases). CDR3 length: 15 amino acids. V gave up 2 bases and J gave up 0 bases, with 10 bases separating them. The germline gives CDR1 SGHTA, CDR2 FQGNSA. The CDR3 loop reads CASSLWEGANYGYTF. CDR3 DNA sequence: TGTGCCAGCAGCTTATGGGAGGGGGCTAACTATGGCTACACCTTC.

Only one count was recorded for this clone. The chain recombines TRBV27 with TRBJ2-3; the D gene is possibly TRBD2 (6 bases). The germline V gene has CDR1 MNHEY and CDR2 SMNVEV (reference sequence). This CDR3 has 15 residues. Trimming left V 4 bases short and J 0 bases short, with 11 bases between. CDR3 nucleotide sequence: TGTGCCAGCAGTTACGGCGGGGTAAGCACAGATACGCAGTATTTT. It translates to CASSYGGVSTDTQYF.

The rearrangement uses TRBV29-1 and TRBJ2-1, with 9 bases that match TRBD1. Germline CDR1 SQVTM, CDR2 ANQGSEA. After removal of 6 bases from V and 9 bases from J, the junction contained 15 bases not matched to a gene. The CDR3 has 15 residues. CDR3 sequence (DNA): TGCAGCGTGGGACAGGGATTCCTAGGGGCCAGTGAGCAGTTCTTC. Amino acids: CSVGQGFLGASEQFF.

The chain joins TRBV19 to TRBJ2-1; D not resolved. With 4 bases removed from V and 2 bases from J, the gap between germline ends came to 18 bases. Germline V lookup: CDR1 LNHDA, CDR2 SQIVND (reference sequence). This CDR3 is 17 amino acids long. The CDR3 loop reads CASSTSGSPRTYNEQFF. CDR3 DNA sequence: TGTGCCAGTAGTACTTCCGGGTCTCCGCGGACCTACAATGAGCAGTTCTTC.

The CDR3 here is CASSLGLQGQETQYF. The CDR3 DNA sequence: TGTGCCAGCAGCTTAGGTCTTCAGGGACAAGAGACCCAGTACTTC. The chain recombines TRBV7-9 with TRBJ2-5; tentative D call: TRBD1 (5 bases). The CDR3 has 15 residues. V shed 1 base and J shed 2 bases, with 11 bases lying between them. Germline V gene data show CDR1 as SEHNR and CDR2 as FQNEAQ (reference sequence).

The rearrangement joins TRBV4-1 to TRBJ2-1; D perhaps matches TRBD1 (6 bases). CDR3 length equals 16 residues. The germline V and J ends were trimmed by 4 bases and 1 base, with 14 bases remaining between them. Germline lookup yields CDR1 MGHRA and CDR2 YSYEKL. CDR3 DNA: TGCGCCAGCAGCCTTTTTGGACAGAGGTCCTACAATGAGCAGTTCTTC. Its protein is CASSLFGQRSYNEQFF.

V gene TRBV24-1 combines with J gene TRBJ2-3; the D gene is possibly TRBD2 (5 bases). V was shortened by 0 bases and J by 11 bases, with 20 bases between the two germline ends. The length of the CDR3 is 16 residues. In germline, CDR1 is KGHDR, CDR2 SFDVKD. The CDR3 nucleotides are TGTGCCACCAGTGATTTGAATTTTCGGGGATCGGGGATGCAGTATTTT. This encodes CATSDLNFRGSGMQYF.

CDR3 residues: CASRVTGVSGGYTF. The CDR3 region has the DNA TGTGCCAGCAGGGTTACAGGGGTGTCAGGTGGCTACACCTTC. The chain couples TRBV2 to TRBJ1-2; 7 bases match TRBD1. The CDR3 is 14 amino acids. Germline CDR1 is SNHLY and CDR2 is FYNNEI. With 6 bases clipped from V and 7 bases from J, the junction kept 11 bases outside the gene matches.

The chain uses TRBV6-5 and TRBJ1-2; the D is unclear. The CDR3 has 13 residues. CDR1 is MNHEY, CDR2 SVGAGI, per germline. V was pared by 10 bases and J by 1 base, with 13 bases between. The CDR3 is CATREPGNYGYTF. The CDR3 bases are TGTGCCACCCGGGAGCCGGGTAACTATGGCTACACCTTC.

The chain combines TRBV2 with TRBJ1-1; D possibly corresponds to TRBD1 (6 bases). The CDR3 length is 12 residues. The germline V and J ends were trimmed by 7 bases and 5 bases, with 11 bases remaining between them. Per the germline V gene, CDR1 is SNHLY and CDR2 is FYNNEI. DNA for the CDR3: TGTGCCAGCATCAGGGGTGGGACTGAAGCTTTCTTT. Translation gives CASIRGGTEAFF.

The chain employs TRBV6-5 and TRBJ2-1; D perhaps matches TRBD2 (5 bases). The CDR3 consists of 14 residues. V lost 0 bases and J lost 2, with 5 bases in between. Germline values: CDR1 MNHEY, CDR2 SVGAGI. The DNA of the CDR3 is TGTGCCAGCAGTTACTCGGAGGCCTACAATGAGCAGTTCTTC. It yields the protein CASSYSEAYNEQFF.

The V gene is TRBV4-2, the J gene TRBJ2-7, with TRBD2 matching 11 bases. CDR3 length: 16 amino acids. The V gene's germline CDR1 is LGHNA and CDR2 YNFKEQ. With V trimmed by 4 bases and J by 3 bases, 8 bases remained unmatched. The CDR3 loop reads CASSPGLAGSIYEQYF. For the CDR3, the DNA is TGTGCCAGCAGCCCTGGACTAGCGGGTTCTATCTACGAGCAGTACTTC.

V gene TRBV6-5 combines with J gene TRBJ2-7; D perhaps matches TRBD2 (6 bases). V lost 5 bases and J 6 bases, leaving 17 bases between the germline ends. Germline CDR1 MNHEY, CDR2 SVGAGI. The CDR3 spans 14 residues. In DNA form, the CDR3 reads TGTGCCAGCAGTCGGGAGACCGGTGCGTTCGAGCAGTACTTC. This gives the protein CASSRETGAFEQYF.

J is TRBJ1-2 and V is TRBV7-2, with D perhaps matching TRBD1 (6 bases). Germline values: CDR1 SGHTA, CDR2 FQGNSA. This CDR3 has 13 residues. Trimming shortened V by 7 bases and J by 4 bases, and 13 bases separated the two germline ends. In DNA form, the CDR3 reads TGTGCCAGCACCAAAGACAGGCTCTATGGCTACACCTTC. Protein: CASTKDRLYGYTF. Filled out from reference TRBV7-2 and TRBJ1-2, the complete variable domain reads GAGVSQSPSNKVTEKGKDVELRCDPISGHTALYWYRQSLGQGLEFLIYFQGNSAPDKSGLPSDRFSAERTGGSVSTLTIQRTQQEDSAVYLCASTKDRLYGYTFGSGTRLTVV.

In its sample, this clone was seen once. The chain couples TRBV23-1 to TRBJ1-5; D is perhaps TRBD1 (6 bases). TRBV23-1 is noted as an ORF with a role that remains uncertain. The ends were cut back, 8 bases at V and 0 bases at J, with 11 bases in the middle. There are 14 residues in the CDR3. The CDR3 sequence: CASQVRGSNQPQHF. CDR3 DNA sequence: TGCGCCAGCCAAGTCAGGGGTAGCAATCAGCCCCAGCATTTT.

J is TRBJ2-1 and V is TRBV27; 14 bases map to TRBD2. Germline V lookup: CDR1 MNHEY, CDR2 SMNVEV (reference sequence). This CDR3 spans 15 amino acids. The V and J ends lost 6 bases and 8 bases, in that order; junction bases with no gene match: 6. This CDR3 reads CASSLGTSGGYEQFF. DNA of the CDR3: TGTGCCAGCAGCCTAGGGACTAGCGGGGGATATGAGCAGTTCTTC.

In its sample, this clone was seen many times. This sequence joins TRBV9 and TRBJ1-1; D call uncertain. Germline loops: CDR1 SGDLS, CDR2 YYNGEE. This CDR3 region has 15 residues. Trimming shortened V by 5 bases and J by 4 bases, and 18 bases separated the two germline ends. CDR3 sequence reads: CASRRDPAVGTEAFF. The CDR3 DNA is TGTGCCAGCAGAAGAGACCCCGCGGTAGGCACTGAAGCTTTCTTT.

The rearrangement joins TRBV9 to TRBJ2-5; the match to TRBD1 covers 9 bases. V lost 4 bases, J lost 1 base, and 14 bases stayed unmatched. Per germline, CDR1 SGDLS and CDR2 YYNGEE. The CDR3 has 18 amino acids. CDR3: CASSPDRGRGGVQETQYF. CDR3 DNA: TGTGCCAGCAGCCCGGACAGGGGAAGGGGAGGAGTCCAAGAGACCCAGTACTTC.